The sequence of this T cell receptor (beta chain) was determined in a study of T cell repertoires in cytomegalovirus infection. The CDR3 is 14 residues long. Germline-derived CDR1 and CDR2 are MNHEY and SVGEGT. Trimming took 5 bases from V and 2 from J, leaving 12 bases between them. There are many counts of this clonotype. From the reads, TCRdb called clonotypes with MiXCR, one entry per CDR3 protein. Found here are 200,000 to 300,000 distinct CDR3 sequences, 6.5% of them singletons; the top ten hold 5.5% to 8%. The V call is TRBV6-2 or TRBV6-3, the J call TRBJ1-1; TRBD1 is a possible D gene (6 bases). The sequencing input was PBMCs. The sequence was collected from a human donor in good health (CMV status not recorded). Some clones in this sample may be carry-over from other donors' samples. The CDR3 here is CASSGQGTNTEAFF. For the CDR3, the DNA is TGTGCCAGCAGTGGCCAGGGGACCAACACTGAAGCTTTCTTT.